A few counts support the clone carrying this T cell receptor beta chain. Its antigen is currently unknown. The germline gives CDR1 LNHDA, CDR2 SQIVND (reference sequence). CDR3 size: 14 residues. V gave up 3 bases and J gave up 4 bases, with 12 bases separating them. The data were obtained in a study of cytomegalovirus exposure and HLA in healthy donors. Study-level findings and limits: One later analysis, an examination of the roughly 130 validation repertoires, found that first-cohort TCR clusters tended to co-occur in them. Despite most TCR sequences being rare, some public TCRs occurred in many donors. Testing in vitro showed a few CMV-associated chains specific for CMV antigens. Overall, roughly 160 TCR beta chains were annotated as cytomegalovirus-associated.

Some clones are missing from TCRdb's copy, which holds only in-frame ones; the method was immunoSEQ multiplex PCR. The profile shows about 140,000 clones, approximately 88% of them singletons. Sample: PBMCs. This receptor was obtained from a man between 18 and 35 years old in good health and CMV-seropositive. The genes are TRBV19 and TRBJ1-1; tentatively, D is TRBD1 (6 bases). The CDR3 DNA follows: TGTGCCAGTAGTATCACCAGGGGTACCACTGAAGCTTTCTTT. Amino acids: CASSITRGTTEAFF.